The next 12 T cell receptor beta chains were all read from a single sample in a study of diagnostic markers for celiac disease. One entry per CDR3 protein, without DNA, is what TCRdb gives after re-calling the reads. The table for this sample gives around 3,500 distinct CDR3 sequences. Sequenced material: either unsorted cells or a sorted T cell fraction (not recorded which). The receptors derive from a human donor. This table probably holds off-target reads from a library built for another chain.

Judged by frequency, this clonotype is medium-sized. The V gene is TRBV7-2, the J gene TRBJ1-3; TCRdb's D gene call, TRBD1, goes unchecked for lack of DNA. The germline V gene encodes CDR1 SGHTA and CDR2 FQGNSA. The CDR3 extends over 16 amino acids. CDR3: CASSSLQGGSGNTIYF.

V and J are TRBV28 and TRBJ2-2; the D call of TRBD1 rests on TCRdb alone, since no DNA is present to check it. From germline, CDR1 is MDHEN and CDR2 SYDVKM. The CDR3 runs to 15 residues. The CDR3 spells CASISRDAPTGELFF. Variable domain in full (rest from reference TRBV28 and TRBJ2-2): DVKVTQSSRYLVKRTGEKVFLECVQDMDHENMFWYRQDPGLGLRLIYFSYDVKMKEKGDIPEGYSVSREKKERFSLILESASTNQTSMYLCASISRDAPTGELFFGEGSRLTVL.

The V and J genes are TRBV7-8 and TRBJ1-4; without DNA, the TCRdb call of TRBD1 cannot be checked. The CDR3 length is 15 residues. Germline assignment: CDR1 SGHVS and CDR2 FQNEAQ. The CDR3 here is CASSSGGRLPGGLFF.

The V and J genes are TRBV19 and TRBJ1-1. Germline lookup yields CDR1 LNHDA and CDR2 SQIVND (reference sequence). CDR3 length: 12 residues. CDR3 in amino acids: CASSNVGTEAFF.

The chain joins TRBV7-9 to TRBJ2-1; no DNA is available, so the TRBD1 call from TCRdb remains unchecked. CDR1 is SEHNR and CDR2 is FQNEAQ in the germline V gene (reference sequence). This CDR3 is 15 amino acids long. The CDR3 sequence is CASASGGPHGNEQFF.

This clonotype counts as medium-sized by frequency. The genes are TRBV20-1 and TRBJ2-5; TCRdb's D call, TRBD1, is unchecked because there is no DNA. This CDR3 has 13 residues. Germline CDR1 reads DFQATT; CDR2 reads SNEGSKA (reference sequence). The CDR3 spells CSGTGQYQETQYF.

The chain has TRBV29-1 and TRBJ1-4. The CDR3 covers 13 residues. From germline, CDR1 is SQVTM and CDR2 ANQGSEA. The CDR3 reads CSAQGGQGEKLFF.

V usage is TRBV30 and J usage is TRBJ2-7; absent DNA, TCRdb's TRBD2 call cannot be checked. Germline values: CDR1 GTSNPN, CDR2 SVGIG (reference sequence). This CDR3 is 13 amino acids long. Here the CDR3 reads CAWSRRGGSEQYF.

Judged by frequency, this clonotype is medium-sized. The J gene is TRBJ2-1, the V gene TRBV24-1; the D call from TCRdb, TRBD2, cannot be confirmed without DNA. This CDR3 spans 20 amino acids. Germline values: CDR1 KGHDR, CDR2 SFDVKD. CDR3 protein: CATSDPGTSGGPRGVNEQFF.

This clonotype is labeled medium-sized based on frequency. The chain joins TRBV20-1 to TRBJ2-5; without DNA, the TCRdb call of TRBD1 cannot be checked. CDR1 is DFQATT and CDR2 is SNEGSKA in the germline V gene (reference sequence). The CDR3 contains 12 residues. The CDR3 is CSATGGGETQYF.

This clonotype ranks as medium-sized in terms of frequency. The V call is TRBV7-6, the J call TRBJ1-2. Germline V gene data show CDR1 as SGHVS and CDR2 as FNYEAQ. This CDR3 region has 14 residues. The CDR3 is CASSLGGRGYGYTF.

V and J are TRBV30 and TRBJ1-4; TCRdb picks TRBD1, but there is no DNA to check that call. This CDR3 is 15 amino acids long. The germline gives CDR1 GTSNPN, CDR2 SVGIG (reference sequence). The CDR3 region is CAWSRTGKSHEKLFF.